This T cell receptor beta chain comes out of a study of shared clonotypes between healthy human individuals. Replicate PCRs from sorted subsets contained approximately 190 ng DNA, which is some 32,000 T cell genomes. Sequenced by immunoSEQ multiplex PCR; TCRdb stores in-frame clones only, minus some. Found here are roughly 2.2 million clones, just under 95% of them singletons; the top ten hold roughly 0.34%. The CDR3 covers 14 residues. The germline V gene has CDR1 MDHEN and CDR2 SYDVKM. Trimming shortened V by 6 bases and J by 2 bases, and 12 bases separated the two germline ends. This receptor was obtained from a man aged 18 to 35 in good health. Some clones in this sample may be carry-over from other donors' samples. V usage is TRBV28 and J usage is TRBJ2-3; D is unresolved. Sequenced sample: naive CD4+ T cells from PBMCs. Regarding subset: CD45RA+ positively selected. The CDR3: CASSPPGHTDTQYF. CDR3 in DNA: TGTGCCAGCAGCCCCCCGGGTCACACAGATACGCAGTATTTT.